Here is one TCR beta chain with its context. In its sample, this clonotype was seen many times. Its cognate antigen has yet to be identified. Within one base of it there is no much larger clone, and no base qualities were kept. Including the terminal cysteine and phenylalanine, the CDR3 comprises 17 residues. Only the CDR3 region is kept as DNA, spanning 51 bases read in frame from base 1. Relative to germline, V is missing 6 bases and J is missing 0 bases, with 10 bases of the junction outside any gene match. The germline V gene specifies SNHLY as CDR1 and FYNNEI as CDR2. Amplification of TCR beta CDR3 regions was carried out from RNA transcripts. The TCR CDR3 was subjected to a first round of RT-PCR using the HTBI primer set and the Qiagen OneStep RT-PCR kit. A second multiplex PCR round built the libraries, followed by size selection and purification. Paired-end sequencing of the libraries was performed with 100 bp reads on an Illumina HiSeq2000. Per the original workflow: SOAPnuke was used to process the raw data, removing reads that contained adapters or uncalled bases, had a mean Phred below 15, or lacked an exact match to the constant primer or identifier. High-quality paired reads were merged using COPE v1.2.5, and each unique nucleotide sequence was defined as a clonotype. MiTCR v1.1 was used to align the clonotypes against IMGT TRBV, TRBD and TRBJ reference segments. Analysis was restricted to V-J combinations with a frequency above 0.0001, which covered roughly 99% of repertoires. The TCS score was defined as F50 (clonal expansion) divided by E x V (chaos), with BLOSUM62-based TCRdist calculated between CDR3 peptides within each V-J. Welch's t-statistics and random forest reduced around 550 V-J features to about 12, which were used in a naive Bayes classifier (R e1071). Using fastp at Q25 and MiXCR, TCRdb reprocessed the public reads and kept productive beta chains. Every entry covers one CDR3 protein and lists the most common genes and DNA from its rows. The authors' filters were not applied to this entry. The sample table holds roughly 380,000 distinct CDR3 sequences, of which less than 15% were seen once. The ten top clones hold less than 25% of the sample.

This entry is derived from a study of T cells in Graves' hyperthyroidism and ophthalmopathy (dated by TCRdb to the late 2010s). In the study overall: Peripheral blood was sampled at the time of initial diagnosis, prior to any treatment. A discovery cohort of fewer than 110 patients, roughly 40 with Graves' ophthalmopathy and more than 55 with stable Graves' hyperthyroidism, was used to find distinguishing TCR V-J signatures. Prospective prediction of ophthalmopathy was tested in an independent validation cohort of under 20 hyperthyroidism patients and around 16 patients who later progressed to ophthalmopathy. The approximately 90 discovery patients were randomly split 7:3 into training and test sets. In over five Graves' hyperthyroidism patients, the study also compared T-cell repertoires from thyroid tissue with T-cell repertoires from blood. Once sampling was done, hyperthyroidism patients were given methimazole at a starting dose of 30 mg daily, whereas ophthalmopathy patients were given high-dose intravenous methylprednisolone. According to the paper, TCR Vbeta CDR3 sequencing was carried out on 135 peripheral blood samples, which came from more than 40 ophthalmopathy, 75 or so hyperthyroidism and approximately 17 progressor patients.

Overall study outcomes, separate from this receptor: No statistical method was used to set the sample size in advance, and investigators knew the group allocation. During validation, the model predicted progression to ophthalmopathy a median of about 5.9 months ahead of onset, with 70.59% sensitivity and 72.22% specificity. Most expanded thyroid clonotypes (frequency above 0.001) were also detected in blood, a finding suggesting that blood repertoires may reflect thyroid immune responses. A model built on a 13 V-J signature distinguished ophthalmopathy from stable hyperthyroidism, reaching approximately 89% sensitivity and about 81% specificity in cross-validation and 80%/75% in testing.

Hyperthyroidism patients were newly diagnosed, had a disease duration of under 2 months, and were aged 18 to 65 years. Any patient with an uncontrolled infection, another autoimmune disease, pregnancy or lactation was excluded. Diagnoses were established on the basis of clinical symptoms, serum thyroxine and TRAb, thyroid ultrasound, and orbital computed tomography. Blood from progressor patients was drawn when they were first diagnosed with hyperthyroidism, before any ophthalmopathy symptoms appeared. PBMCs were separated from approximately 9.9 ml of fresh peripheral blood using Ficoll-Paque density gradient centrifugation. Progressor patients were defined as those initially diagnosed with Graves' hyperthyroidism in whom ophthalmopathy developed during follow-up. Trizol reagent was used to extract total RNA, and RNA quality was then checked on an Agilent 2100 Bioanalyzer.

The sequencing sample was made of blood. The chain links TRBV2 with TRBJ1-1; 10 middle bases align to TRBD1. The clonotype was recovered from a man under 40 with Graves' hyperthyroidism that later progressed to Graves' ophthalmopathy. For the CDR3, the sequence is CASRPTLDRGMNTEAFF. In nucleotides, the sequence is TGTGCCAGCAGACCCACCCTGGACAGGGGGATGAACACTGAAGCTTTCTTT. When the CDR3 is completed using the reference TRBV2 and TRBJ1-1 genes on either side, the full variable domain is EPEVTQTPSHQVTQMGQEVILRCVPISNHLYFYWYRQILGQKVEFLVSFYNNEISEKSEIFDDQFSVERPDGSNFTLKIRSTKLEDSAMYFCASRPTLDRGMNTEAFFGQGTRLTVV.